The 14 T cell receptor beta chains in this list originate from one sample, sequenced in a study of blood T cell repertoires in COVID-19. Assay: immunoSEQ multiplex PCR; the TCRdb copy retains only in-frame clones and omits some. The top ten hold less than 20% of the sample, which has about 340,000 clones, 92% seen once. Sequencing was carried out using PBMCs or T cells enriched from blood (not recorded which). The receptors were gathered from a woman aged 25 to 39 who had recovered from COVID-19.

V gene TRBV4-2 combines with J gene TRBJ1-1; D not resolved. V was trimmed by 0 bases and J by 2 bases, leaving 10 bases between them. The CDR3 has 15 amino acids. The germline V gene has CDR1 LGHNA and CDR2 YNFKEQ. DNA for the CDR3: TGTGCCAGCAGCCAAGATCCGGGGTCCAACACTGAAGCTTTCTTT. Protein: CASSQDPGSNTEAFF.

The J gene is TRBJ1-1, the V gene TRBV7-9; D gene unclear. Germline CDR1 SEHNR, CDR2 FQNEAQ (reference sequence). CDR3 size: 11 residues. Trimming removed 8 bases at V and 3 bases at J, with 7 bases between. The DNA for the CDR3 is TGTGCCAGCGTCCGGGACACTGAAGCTTTCTTT. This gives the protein CASVRDTEAFF.

The CDR3 nucleotides read TGTGCCAGTGCTTTACAAGGAGGACCTTATAGCAATCAGCCCCAGCATTTT. The encoded protein is CASALQGGPYSNQPQHF. The chain links TRBV7-9 to TRBJ1-5; D unclear. V lost 9 bases and J 0 bases, leaving 21 bases between the germline ends. Germline CDR1 SEHNR, CDR2 FQNEAQ (reference sequence). The CDR3 is made up of 17 amino acids. The whole variable domain, remainder taken from reference TRBV7-9 and TRBJ1-5, is DTGVSQNPRHKITKRGQNVTFRCDPISEHNRLYWYRQTLGQGPEFLTYFQNEAQLEKSRLLSDRFSAERPKGSFSTLEIQRTEQGDSAMYLCASALQGGPYSNQPQHFGDGTRLSIL.

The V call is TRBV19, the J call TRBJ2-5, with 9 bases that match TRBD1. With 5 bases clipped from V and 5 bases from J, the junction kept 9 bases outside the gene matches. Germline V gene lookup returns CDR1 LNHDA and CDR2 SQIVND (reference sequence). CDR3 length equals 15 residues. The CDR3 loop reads CASSPDRGYDETQYF. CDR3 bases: TGTGCCAGTAGTCCTGACAGGGGGTATGACGAGACCCAGTACTTC.

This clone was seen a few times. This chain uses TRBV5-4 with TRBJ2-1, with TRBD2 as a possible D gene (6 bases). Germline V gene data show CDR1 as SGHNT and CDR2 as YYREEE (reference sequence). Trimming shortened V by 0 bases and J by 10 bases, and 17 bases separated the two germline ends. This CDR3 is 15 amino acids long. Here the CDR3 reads CASSLGGVELAEQFF. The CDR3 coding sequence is TGTGCCAGCAGCTTGGGGGGGGTCGAGCTAGCAGAGCAGTTCTTC.

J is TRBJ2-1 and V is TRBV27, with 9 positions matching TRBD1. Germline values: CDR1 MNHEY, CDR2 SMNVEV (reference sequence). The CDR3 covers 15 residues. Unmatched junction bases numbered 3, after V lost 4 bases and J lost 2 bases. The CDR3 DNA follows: TGTGCCAGCAGTTGGACAGGGGTCACCTACAATGAGCAGTTCTTC. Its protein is CASSWTGVTYNEQFF.

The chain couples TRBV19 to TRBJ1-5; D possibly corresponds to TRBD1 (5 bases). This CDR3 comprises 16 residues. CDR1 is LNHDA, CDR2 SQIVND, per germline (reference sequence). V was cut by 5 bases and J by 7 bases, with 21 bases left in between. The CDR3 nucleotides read TGTGCCAGTAGTGTAGCCTGGGAGGTGGGGGGACAGCCCCAGCATTTT. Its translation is CASSVAWEVGGQPQHF. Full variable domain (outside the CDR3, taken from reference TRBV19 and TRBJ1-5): DGGITQSPKYLFRKEGQNVTLSCEQNLNHDAMYWYRQDPGQGLRLIYYSQIVNDFQKGDIAEGYSVSREKKESFPLTVTSAQKNPTAFYLCASSVAWEVGGQPQHFGDGTRLSIL.

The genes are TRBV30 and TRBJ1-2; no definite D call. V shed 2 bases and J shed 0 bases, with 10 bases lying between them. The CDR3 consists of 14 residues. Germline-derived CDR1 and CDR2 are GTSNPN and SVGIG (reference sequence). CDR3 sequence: CAWSRGRPNYGYTF. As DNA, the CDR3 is TGTGCCTGGAGTAGAGGCCGTCCTAACTATGGCTACACCTTC.

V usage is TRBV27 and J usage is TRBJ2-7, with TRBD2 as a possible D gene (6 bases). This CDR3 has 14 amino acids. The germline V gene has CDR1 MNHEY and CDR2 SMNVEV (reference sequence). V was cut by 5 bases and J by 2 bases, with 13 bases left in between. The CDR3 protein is CASSPRSGPYEQYF. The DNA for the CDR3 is TGTGCCAGCAGTCCACGTAGCGGTCCCTACGAGCAGTACTTC.

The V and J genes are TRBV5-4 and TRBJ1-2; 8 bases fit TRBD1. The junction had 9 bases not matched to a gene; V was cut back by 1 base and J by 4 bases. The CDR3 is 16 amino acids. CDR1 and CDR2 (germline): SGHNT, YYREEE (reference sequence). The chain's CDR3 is CASSLLVPTGGYGYTF. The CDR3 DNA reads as TGTGCCAGCAGCTTGCTTGTCCCCACAGGGGGCTATGGCTACACCTTC.

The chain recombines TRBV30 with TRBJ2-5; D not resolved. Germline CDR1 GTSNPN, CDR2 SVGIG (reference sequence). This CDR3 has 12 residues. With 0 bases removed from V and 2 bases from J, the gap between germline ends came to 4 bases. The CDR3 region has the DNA TGTGCCTGGAGTGTACAACAAGAGACCCAGTACTTC. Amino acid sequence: CAWSVQQETQYF.

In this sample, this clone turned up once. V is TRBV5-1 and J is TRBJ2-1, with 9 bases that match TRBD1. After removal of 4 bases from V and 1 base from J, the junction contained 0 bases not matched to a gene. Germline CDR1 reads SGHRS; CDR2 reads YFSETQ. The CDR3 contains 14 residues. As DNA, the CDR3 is TGCGCCAGCAGCGGACAGGGGTCCTACAATGAGCAGTTCTTC. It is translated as CASSGQGSYNEQFF.

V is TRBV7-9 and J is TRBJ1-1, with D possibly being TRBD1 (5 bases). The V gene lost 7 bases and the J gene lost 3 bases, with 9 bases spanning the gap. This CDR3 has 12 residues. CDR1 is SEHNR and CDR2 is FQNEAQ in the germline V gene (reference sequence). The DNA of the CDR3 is TGTGCCAGCATAGGGGATTACACTGAAGCTTTCTTT. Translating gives CASIGDYTEAFF.

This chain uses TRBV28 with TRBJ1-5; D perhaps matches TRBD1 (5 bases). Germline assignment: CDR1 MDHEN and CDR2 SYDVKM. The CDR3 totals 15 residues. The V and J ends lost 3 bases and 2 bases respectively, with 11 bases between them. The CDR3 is CASSFRAWGNQPQHF. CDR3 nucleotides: TGTGCCAGCAGTTTCAGGGCATGGGGCAATCAGCCCCAGCATTTT. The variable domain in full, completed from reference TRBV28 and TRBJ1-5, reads DVKVTQSSRYLVKRTGEKVFLECVQDMDHENMFWYRQDPGLGLRLIYFSYDVKMKEKGDIPEGYSVSREKKERFSLILESASTNQTSMYLCASSFRAWGNQPQHFGDGTRLSIL.